The present T cell receptor beta chain was sequenced within a study of response to subunit inactivated influenza vaccine. Study-level results: Few additional T cells are recruited per seasonal influenza vaccination, authors suggested.

TCRdb itself ran the RT-PCR reads through MiXCR, one entry per CDR3 protein. The sample gives hundreds of thousands of distinct CDR3 sequences, 20% to 25% of which show up once; about 9.4% is in the top ten. Germline CDR1 MRHNA, CDR2 SNTAGT. Trimming left V 4 bases short and J 5 bases short, with 13 bases between. The CDR3 sequence is 14 residues long. This clonotype was found a few times. No antigen is known for it. This specimen was PBMCs from blood, taken less than 22 months after vaccination. The J gene is TRBJ2-3, the V gene TRBV6-4; D is perhaps TRBD1 (6 bases). This clonotype was obtained from a man between 50 and 75 years old who received an inactivated influenza vaccine. The CDR3 sequence is CASSGTQGKDTQYF. The CDR3 nucleotides read TGTGCCAGCAGTGGTACCCAGGGGAAAGATACGCAGTATTTT.